Below, 10 T cell receptor beta chains from the same sample are listed, as sequenced in a study of neurological immune-mediated disorders. MiXCR, run by TCRdb on the 5' RACE reads, gives a single entry per CDR3 protein. The sample includes roughly 52,000 distinct CDR3 sequences, 4% of them seen just once. The source material was CD4+ T cells from blood. Receptors originate from a woman aged 40 to 49 with multiple sclerosis.

This clonotype was seen at least ten times. The chain carries TRBV18 and TRBJ1-4; possible D gene TRBD1, 5 bases. Between the trimmed V and J ends, which lost 1 base and 4 bases, there was a span of 10 bases. The CDR3 extends over 15 amino acids. CDR1 is KGHSH and CDR2 is LQKENI in the germline V gene. The CDR3 DNA is TGTGCCAGCTCACCACAGGGGACCCTTAATGAAAAACTGTTTTTT. This encodes CASSPQGTLNEKLFF.

This clonotype was found many times. V gene TRBV5-1 combines with J gene TRBJ2-3; D possibly corresponds to TRBD1 (5 bases). Germline V gene lookup returns CDR1 SGHRS and CDR2 YFSETQ. V lost 1 base, J lost 4 bases, and 7 bases lay in between. The CDR3 has 13 amino acids. The CDR3 loop reads CASSLQGADTQYF. The CDR3 DNA reads TGCGCCAGCAGCTTGCAAGGGGCAGATACGCAGTATTTT.

This clonotype was found many times. This rearrangement joins TRBV6-6 to TRBJ1-1; possibly TRBD1 for D (5 bases). Between the trimmed V and J ends, which lost 6 bases and 0 bases, there was a span of 8 bases. Germline loops: CDR1 MNHNY, CDR2 SVGAGI (reference sequence). The CDR3 extends over 13 amino acids. The CDR3 here is CASRQGVNTEAFF. CDR3 nucleotides: TGTGCCAGCAGGCAGGGTGTGAACACTGAAGCTTTCTTT.

This clonotype was seen at least ten times. V gene TRBV4-1 combines with J gene TRBJ1-5; possible D gene TRBD1, 5 bases. The CDR3 runs to 16 residues. V lost 1 base to trimming and J lost 2 bases, with 12 bases between them. Germline CDR1 and CDR2: MGHRA and YSYEKL. Here the CDR3 reads CASSQGQGGGNQPQHF. DNA for the CDR3: TGCGCCAGCAGCCAAGGGCAGGGTGGGGGCAATCAGCCCCAGCATTTT.

This clonotype was counted many times. V gene TRBV20-1 combines with J gene TRBJ2-1; D gene uncertain. The CDR3 sequence is 12 residues long. V gave up 2 bases and J gave up 9 bases, with 11 bases separating them. The germline V gene encodes CDR1 DFQATT and CDR2 SNEGSKA (reference sequence). Written as DNA, the CDR3 is TGCAGTGCTAGACACCCTCTAGGTGAGCAGTTCTTC. Amino acids: CSARHPLGEQFF.

At least ten counts were recorded for this clonotype. The chain recombines TRBV12-3 or TRBV12-4 with TRBJ1-1; D uncertain. The CDR3 covers 12 residues. Between the trimmed V and J ends, which lost 4 bases and 0 bases, there was a span of 3 bases. The CDR3 DNA reads as TGTGCCAGCAGTTACCTGAACACTGAAGCTTTCTTT. Translation gives CASSYLNTEAFF.

This clonotype came up many times. The V call is TRBV20-1, the J call TRBJ2-5; D ambiguous. The V end lost 4 bases, the J end lost 1 base, and 10 bases lay between the germline ends. CDR3 length: 13 residues. From germline, CDR1 is DFQATT and CDR2 SNEGSKA (reference sequence). As DNA, the CDR3 is TGCAGTGCTACCGATCGGCTCCAAGAGACCCAGTACTTC. Protein sequence: CSATDRLQETQYF.

The sample holds many counts of this clonotype. The chain recombines TRBV6-5 with TRBJ1-1; maybe TRBD1 (5 bases). There are 13 residues in the CDR3. V was cut by 0 bases and J by 10 bases, with 12 bases left in between. Per the germline V gene, CDR1 is MNHEY and CDR2 is SVGAGI. The CDR3 loop is CASSYSQGVRAFF. The CDR3 DNA is TGTGCCAGCAGTTACTCCCAGGGCGTCCGAGCTTTCTTT.

This clonotype has ten or more counts. The chain recombines TRBV5-1 with TRBJ2-7; D assignment may be TRBD1 or TRBD2 (5 bases each). Germline CDR1 reads SGHRS; CDR2 reads YFSETQ. Trimming stripped 6 bases from V and 0 bases from J, with 10 bases between. CDR3 size: 13 residues. This CDR3 is CASKGTVSYEQYF. The CDR3 coding sequence is TGCGCCAGCAAGGGGACGGTCTCCTACGAGCAGTACTTC.

This clonotype was picked up many times. The chain recombines TRBV7-9 with TRBJ2-3; D is perhaps TRBD1 (5 bases). V was trimmed by 1 base and J by 9 bases, leaving 8 bases between them. Per the germline V gene, CDR1 is SEHNR and CDR2 is FQNEAQ (reference sequence). The length of the CDR3 is 12 residues. CDR3 DNA sequence: TGTGCCAGCAGCTTAGGGCAGGGCACGCAGTATTTT. Protein: CASSLGQGTQYF.